This is a list of T cell receptor beta chains from one sample in a study of cytomegalovirus exposure and HLA in healthy donors. Clones were read by immunoSEQ multiplex PCR, and TCRdb kept only the in-frame ones, dropping some. The sample lists hundreds of thousands of clones; 75% to 80% were seen once. Material for sequencing was PBMCs. Source of these receptors: a man between 18 and 35 years old in good health and CMV-seronegative. The CDR3 runs from the conserved cysteine through the conserved F or W. D genes are given only for firm matches. Not every row has a clone size; where given, it reads once, few, many or a size class.

size	D	J	V	length	CDR3	DNA
.	TRBD2	TRBJ2-7	TRBV28	19	CASSLGLAGAVRGSYEQYF	TGTGCCAGCAGTCTCGGACTAGCGGGAGCCGTCCGGGGGTCCTACGAGCAGTACTTC
.	TRBD2	TRBJ2-1	TRBV30	15	CAWTLTSGYYNEQFF	TGTGCCTGGACCTTGACTAGCGGATATTACAATGAGCAGTTCTTC
.	.	TRBJ1-1	TRBV13	14	CASRGDTENTEAFF	TGTGCCAGCAGGGGGGACACGGAGAACACTGAAGCTTTCTTT
.	.	TRBJ1-2	TRBV10-3	13	CAISEGENYGYTF	TGTGCCATCAGTGAGGGGGAGAACTATGGCTACACCTTC
.	.	TRBJ2-2	TRBV5-1	14	CASSLGQEGGELFF	TGCGCCAGCAGCCTCGGACAGGAGGGCGGGGAGCTGTTTTTT
.	TRBD1	TRBJ2-5	TRBV27	17	CASSLDRGTGGFGEQYF	TGTGCCAGCAGTTTAGATCGGGGGACAGGGGGCTTCGGGGAGCAGTACTTC
once	TRBD1	TRBJ2-6	TRBV30	15	CAWNGQGKGANVLTF	TGTGCCTGGAACGGACAGGGGAAAGGGGCCAACGTCCTGACTTTC
.	.	TRBJ2-3	TRBV7-2	14	CASSPTQRQDTQYF	TGTGCCAGCAGCCCCACCCAGAGACAAGATACGCAGTATTTT
once	.	TRBJ2-1	TRBV6-5	13	CASSHTSSGEQFF	TGTGCCAGCAGTCATACTAGTTCGGGTGAGCAGTTCTTC
.	TRBD2	TRBJ2-5	TRBV25-1	16	CASSDPRTSWGETQYF	TGTGCCAGCAGTGATCCCCGGACTAGCTGGGGCGAGACCCAGTACTTC
.	.	TRBJ1-6	TRBV9	18	CASSVVQGSPIGDSPLHF	TGTGCCAGCAGCGTAGTTCAGGGCAGCCCAATAGGGGATTCACCCCTCCACTTT
.	TRBD2	TRBJ2-1	TRBV5-1	16	CASSLVSAGVADEQFF	TGCGCCAGCAGCTTGGTCAGCGCGGGAGTTGCGGATGAGCAGTTCTTC
once	.	TRBJ1-2	TRBV13	14	CASSPRTADYGYTF	TGTGCCAGCAGCCCCCGGACAGCGGACTATGGCTACACCTTC
.	.	TRBJ2-7	TRBV18	13	CASSPPGAGEQYF	TGTGCCAGCTCACCACCCGGCGCAGGTGAGCAGTACTTC
once	TRBD1	TRBJ2-5	TRBV6-4	17	CASSDRLTGQGKETQYF	TGTGCCAGCAGTGACCGACTCACTGGACAGGGGAAGGAGACCCAGTACTTC
.	TRBD1	TRBJ2-7	TRBV4-3	16	CASSQEAGTGSYEQYF	TGCGCCAGCAGCCAGGAAGCCGGGACAGGGTCTTACGAGCAGTACTTC
once	TRBD2	TRBJ2-3	TRBV15	13	CATSRPTSDTQYF	TGTGCCACCAGCAGGCCGACTAGCGATACGCAGTATTTT
.	.	TRBJ1-4	TRBV6-5	15	CASSYHNVPNEKLFF	TGTGCCAGCAGTTACCACAATGTTCCTAATGAAAAACTGTTTTTT
.	TRBD1	TRBJ2-7	TRBV7-2	13	CASSAGTGGERYF	TGTGCCAGCAGCGCAGGGACAGGGGGCGAGCGGTACTTC
.	TRBD1	TRBJ2-7	TRBV4-2	16	CASSQDVQGMPYEQYF	TGTGCCAGCAGCCAAGATGTACAGGGGATGCCCTACGAGCAGTACTTC
.	TRBD1	TRBJ1-4	TRBV18	16	CASSPMTGNAKEKLFF	TGTGCCAGCTCACCAATGACAGGGAACGCAAAGGAAAAACTGTTTTTT
.	.	TRBJ1-2	TRBV6-5	15	CASSFQPQGPGGYTF	TGTGCCAGCAGTTTCCAGCCCCAGGGGCCGGGTGGCTACACCTTC